This T cell receptor beta chain was identified in a study of blood T cell repertoires in COVID-19. Study details: Acute and convalescent COVID-19 samples came from the United States, Italy and Spain. T cells, B-cell-depleted T cells, or PBMCs supplied cDNA or gDNA.

CDR3 length: 14 residues. Germline-derived CDR1 and CDR2 are SQVTM and ANQGSEA. V lost 4 bases and J 8 bases, leaving 18 bases between the germline ends. Methods used by the authors: Nucleated cell counts were estimated from reference gene primer amplification. This table comes from immunoSEQ multiplex PCR, and its TCRdb copy is limited to in-frame clones, with some not included. That table is the source of V, J and clone size, and D and trimming were worked out from the DNA. The profile shows about 260,000 clones, over 75% of them singletons. The rearrangement links TRBV29-1 to TRBJ2-1; the D gene is possibly TRBD2 (5 bases). This TCR came from a woman in her forties or fifties with acute or convalescent COVID-19. Sequenced: peripheral blood. The CDR3 spells CSVGGGSGGYEQFF. The CDR3 DNA reads as TGCAGCGTTGGGGGTGGGAGCGGAGGATATGAGCAGTTCTTC.